This record covers a single T cell receptor (beta chain). The specificity of this receptor is unknown. No much larger clone exists at a distance of one base, and base qualities are not known. This sample is drawn from a study of identical twins (TCRdb year 2016). With regard to the full study: The study deep-sequenced TCR alpha and beta repertoires from monozygotic twins, unrelated adults of various ages and cord blood to test whether fetal clonotypes persist. To rule out contamination, replicate twin experiments were performed at different times with different library preparation protocols.

The library was generated by 5' RACE. The instrument given in TCRdb is Illumina HiSeq 2000. A universal primer binding site was added through template switching, and the final cDNA carried a unique molecular identifier so that TCR cDNA molecules could be counted accurately. Specific primers in the conserved constant-segment region were used to synthesize first-strand cDNA for TCR alpha and beta chains. To control for contamination, every cDNA library carried two barcodes: a SMART-Mk sample barcode plus Illumina barcodes. TruSeq adapter sequences along with Illumina sample barcodes were introduced in two successive PCR steps. The TCR alpha and beta cDNA libraries were sequenced on the Illumina HiSeq platform using custom primers. Concerning the study's data processing: Unique molecular identifiers were extracted from raw reads with MiGEC, and CDR3 positions were determined with MiXCR. Recombination models were inferred per individual with the repgenHMM and IGoR tools using an EM algorithm. The tcR package in R was used for shared clonotype analysis, with sharing normalized by the product of cloneset sizes. Out-of-frame nonproductive sequences were analyzed to study raw recombination free of thymic and clonal selection effects. The public reads were run again by TCRdb, first through fastp at Q25 and then through MiXCR, and only productive beta chains were kept. All rows with the same CDR3 protein become a single entry with the most common DNA and genes. These V and J calls rely on TCRdb rather than the paper's analysis. The sample contains approximately 1.8 million distinct CDR3 sequences, about 30% of them found a single time. The leading ten clones occupy more than 0.25% of the sample.

Broad study findings and their caveats: Conclusions relied on cross-sectional statistical analysis, since the same donors could not be followed over many years. Fewer insertions were carried by abundant cord blood beta clonotypes; a weaker similar trend was observed in young adult naive repertoires, while no such trend was observed in memory repertoires. Excess twin sharing in beta out-of-frame sequences was weaker because fewer shared sequences lowered the signal-to-noise ratio. Out-of-frame TCR alpha sequences shared between twins showed an excess of low generation-probability sequences compared with coincidental sharing between unrelated individuals. Zero-insertion analyses could be partly confounded by invariant T cells such as MAIT and iNKT, though diverse VJ usage argued against such confounding for most clonotypes. In monozygotic twins, out-of-frame TCR alpha sharing was systematically underestimated by recombination models, although the models agreed with sharing between unrelated individuals.

Every donor was a healthy Caucasian. CDR1 KGHDR and CDR2 SFDVKD were looked up in the germline V gene. From its cysteine to its phenylalanine, the CDR3 spans 15 amino acids. The DNA shown is the 45-base CDR3, in frame from base 1. Relative to germline, V is missing 3 bases and J is missing 5 bases, with 5 bases of the junction outside any gene match. The receptor chain draws on TRBV24-1 and TRBJ2-1, with TRBD2 matching 8 junction bases. The sequence came from a newborn girl in good health. Sequenced: cord blood. Read as DNA, the sequence is TGTGCCACCAGTGATGGGCCAGCGGGGGACAATGAGCAGTTCTTC. The encoded protein is CATSDGPAGDNEQFF.